This TCR beta chain appears in the sequencing data of a study of blood T cell repertoires in COVID-19. On the study more broadly: Italy, Spain and the United States were the sources of the convalescent and acute COVID-19 samples. T cells, B-cell-depleted T cells, or PBMCs supplied cDNA or gDNA.

The CDR3 totals 18 residues. The germline V gene has CDR1 MNHEY and CDR2 SMNVEV (reference sequence). With V trimmed by 0 bases and J by 1 base, 1 base remained unmatched. Source study methods: Reference gene primers were amplified, and this amplification served to estimate nucleated cell counts. Assay used: immunoSEQ multiplex PCR; TCRdb lists only in-frame clones, some missing. Clone size and the V and J calls come from that table; the DNA yielded D and trimming. The table records around 100,000 clones, around 87% of them present only once. What was sequenced was peripheral blood. The TCR sequence derives from a human donor in a cohort sampled during active COVID-19. J is TRBJ2-2 and V is TRBV27; 14 bases align to TRBD2. The CDR3 sequence: CASSLSGLAGGNTGELFF. In DNA form, the CDR3 reads TGTGCCAGCAGTTTATCCGGACTAGCGGGAGGGAACACCGGGGAGCTGTTTTTT.